Each of the 30 T cell receptor beta chains below was sequenced from the same sample in a study of blood T cell repertoires in COVID-19. Profiled with immunoSEQ multiplex PCR; TCRdb holds only in-frame clones, not every one. The sample has roughly 250,000 clones, about nine tenths seen once. The sequencing sample was made of peripheral blood. These receptors came from a woman in her thirties with COVID-19, enrolled during active disease.

The rearrangement joins TRBV19 to TRBJ1-1, with D uncertain. The CDR3 length is 15 residues. Germline V gene data show CDR1 as LNHDA and CDR2 as SQIVND (reference sequence). Trimming took 2 bases from V and 0 from J, leaving 10 bases between them. This CDR3 is CASSIRGGLNTEAFF. As DNA, the CDR3 is TGTGCCAGTAGTATAAGAGGAGGGCTGAACACTGAAGCTTTCTTT. Full variable domain (missing parts from reference TRBV19 and TRBJ1-1): DGGITQSPKYLFRKEGQNVTLSCEQNLNHDAMYWYRQDPGQGLRLIYYSQIVNDFQKGDIAEGYSVSREKKESFPLTVTSAQKNPTAFYLCASSIRGGLNTEAFFGQGTRLTVV.

The chain employs TRBV4-1 and TRBJ2-7, with TRBD2 as a possible D gene (5 bases). Trimming cost V 3 bases and J 2 bases, with 14 bases left between them. Germline V gene lookup returns CDR1 MGHRA and CDR2 YSYEKL. The CDR3 covers 15 residues. CDR3 in DNA: TGCGCCAGCAGCCAGGGTTATACAGCGGCCTACGAGCAGTACTTC. Its protein is CASSQGYTAAYEQYF.

V is TRBV21-1 and J is TRBJ2-1; no DNA check was done on the table's D call, TRBD2. TRBV21-1 is an annotated pseudogene. The CDR3 covers 16 residues. In DNA, the CDR3 is TGTGCCAGCCGTCCTCCGGGACTAGCTTCCTACAATGAGCAGTTCTTC. It encodes CASRPPGLASYNEQFF.

The V gene is TRBV7-9, the J gene TRBJ2-1; tentative D call: TRBD1 (5 bases). Germline CDR1 is SEHNR and CDR2 is FQNEAQ (reference sequence). The CDR3 loop spans 13 amino acids. V was clipped by 2 bases and J by 7 bases, with 9 bases between them. CDR3 DNA sequence: TGTGCCAGCAGCTTATTTGGGGCAAATGAGCAGTTCTTC. Its translation is CASSLFGANEQFF.

This chain uses TRBV19 with TRBJ1-3; no firm D call. Germline lookup yields CDR1 LNHDA and CDR2 SQIVND (reference sequence). Trimming stripped 8 bases from V and 0 bases from J, with 17 bases between. The CDR3 extends over 16 amino acids. The CDR3 loop reads CASWTRFGSSGNTIYF. The CDR3, as DNA: TGTGCCAGTTGGACCCGCTTTGGGAGCTCTGGAAACACCATATATTTT.

This chain uses TRBV5-4 with TRBJ1-2, with D uncertain. Looked up from germline, CDR1 is SGHNT and CDR2 is YYREEE (reference sequence). Trimming left V 4 bases short and J 0 bases short, with 10 bases between. The length of the CDR3 is 14 residues. The CDR3 protein is CASSETATNYGYTF. Written as DNA, the CDR3 is TGTGCCAGCAGCGAAACAGCCACTAACTATGGCTACACCTTC.

The DNA of the CDR3 is TGTGCCAGCAGTCTTATCCCGGGGGGTAACTACGAGCAGTACTTC. Encoded protein: CASSLIPGGNYEQYF. The V call is TRBV2, the J call TRBJ2-7; 7 positions agree with TRBD2. The CDR3 covers 15 residues. The V gene's germline CDR1 is SNHLY and CDR2 FYNNEI. The junction had 10 bases not matched to a gene; V was cut back by 5 bases and J by 3 bases.

The chain has TRBV6-5 and TRBJ2-7, with D perhaps matching TRBD2 (6 bases). The CDR3 has 12 residues. The germline gives CDR1 MNHEY, CDR2 SVGAGI. V was trimmed by 6 bases and J by 3 bases, leaving 9 bases between them. The CDR3 region is CASSTGGYEQYF. CDR3 nucleotides: TGTGCCAGCAGCACCGGGGGCTACGAGCAGTACTTC.

The V call is TRBV4-2, the J call TRBJ2-2, with TRBD1 matching 10 bases. Trimming took 4 bases from V and 3 from J; bases not matched to a gene: 2. Germline V gene sequence: CDR1 LGHNA, CDR2 YNFKEQ. This CDR3 has 15 amino acids. CDR3 loop: CASSRGQGDTGELFF. CDR3 in DNA: TGTGCCAGCAGCCGCGGACAGGGGGACACCGGGGAGCTGTTTTTT.

The J gene is TRBJ1-6, the V gene TRBV19; 10 bases are a match to TRBD1. CDR1 and CDR2 (germline): LNHDA, SQIVND (reference sequence). The CDR3 has 13 residues. V lost 5 bases to trimming and J lost 13 bases; unmatched junction nucleotides: 5. CDR3 nucleotides: TGTGCCAGTAGTGACAGGGGGCTTTCTCCCCTCCACTTT. It encodes CASSDRGLSPLHF.

Regarding this clone: At the DNA level, this CDR3 is encoded by other sequences in the same sample as well. This chain joins TRBV7-6 and TRBJ2-7; a weak D match, TRBD2 (6 bases). Per the germline V gene, CDR1 is SGHVS and CDR2 is FNYEAQ. The CDR3 length is 12 residues. V was pared by 5 bases and J by 4 bases, with 9 bases between. The CDR3 coding sequence is TGTGCCAGCAGCCCCGGGGGATACGAGCAGTACTTC. This translates into CASSPGGYEQYF.

The chain uses TRBV5-1 and TRBJ2-7, with 8 nucleotides matching TRBD2. This CDR3 has 15 residues. Germline-derived CDR1 and CDR2 are SGHRS and YFSETQ. The V gene end was trimmed by 5 bases and the J gene end by 5 bases; junction bases not matched to a gene: 12. The CDR3 bases are TGCGCCAGCAGTCAGGTCGGGGGGGACCTGGACGAGCAGTACTTC. Its protein product is CASSQVGGDLDEQYF. Complete variable domain (other parts from reference TRBV5-1 and TRBJ2-7): KAGVTQTPRYLIKTRGQQVTLSCSPISGHRSVSWYQQTPGQGLQFLFEYFSETQRNKGNFPGRFSGRQFSNSRSEMNVSTLELGDSALYLCASSQVGGDLDEQYFGPGTRLTVT.

This chain links TRBV5-1 with TRBJ2-5; 7 bases align to TRBD1. The CDR3 is made up of 15 amino acids. V trimming: 1 base; J trimming: 5 bases; junction bases outside the gene matches: 8. Germline V lookup: CDR1 SGHRS, CDR2 YFSETQ. The CDR3 loop reads CASSLFQTGKETQYF. In nucleotides, the CDR3 is TGCGCCAGCAGCTTGTTTCAGACAGGGAAGGAGACCCAGTACTTC. Filled out from reference TRBV5-1 and TRBJ2-5, the complete variable domain reads KAGVTQTPRYLIKTRGQQVTLSCSPISGHRSVSWYQQTPGQGLQFLFEYFSETQRNKGNFPGRFSGRQFSNSRSEMNVSTLELGDSALYLCASSLFQTGKETQYFGPGTRLLVL.

Notes on this clone: This sample includes further DNA sequences coding for the same CDR3. The V call is TRBV27, the J call TRBJ2-7; D is unresolved. Germline-derived CDR1 and CDR2 are MNHEY and SMNVEV (reference sequence). V was clipped by 4 bases and J by 1 base, with 2 bases between them. The CDR3 covers 11 residues. DNA of the CDR3: TGTGCCAGCAGTTCTTCCTACGAGCAGTACTTC. Protein product: CASSSSYEQYF.

The chain is built from TRBV24-1 and TRBJ1-2; 8 bases are a match to TRBD1. The CDR3 spans 16 residues. Germline V gene data show CDR1 as KGHDR and CDR2 as SFDVKD. J gave up 7 bases and V 4 bases, and 13 bases lay outside the gene matches. Here the CDR3 DNA reads TGTGCCACCAGTGACCCGGGACAGGAGGGGACGGGTGGCTACACCTTC. It is translated as CATSDPGQEGTGGYTF.

The J gene is TRBJ1-2, the V gene TRBV10-1; tentatively, D is TRBD1 (5 bases). The CDR3 loop spans 13 amino acids. Germline V CDR1 and CDR2: WNHNN, SYGVQD (reference sequence). The V end was cut by 6 bases, the J end by 8 bases, with 16 bases between. The CDR3 region has the DNA TGCGCCAGCAGCCCACGCGGGGGTTCGGGCTACACCTTC. As protein: CASSPRGGSGYTF.

The chain links TRBV28 to TRBJ1-5; D remains unclear. This CDR3 contains 13 residues. The germline V gene encodes CDR1 MDHEN and CDR2 SYDVKM. V lost 6 bases and J lost 4, with 10 bases in between. CDR3 nucleotides: TGTGCCAGCAGATCCGACGGGAATCAGCCCCAGCATTTT. This codes for CASRSDGNQPQHF.

The gene calls are TRBV15 and TRBJ2-4; 7 bases align to TRBD2. The CDR3 contains 14 residues. Germline CDR1 and CDR2: LNHNV and YYDKDF (reference sequence). Germline trimming cut 3 bases from V and 6 bases from J; bases unmatched to any gene: 5. CDR3 sequence: CATSRGGGVNIQYF. CDR3 sequence (DNA): TGTGCCACCAGCAGGGGCGGGGGAGTAAACATTCAGTACTTC.

The J gene is TRBJ2-7, the V gene TRBV3-1 (or the pseudogene TRBV3-2), with 13 bases that match TRBD2. The V and J ends lost 7 bases and 6 bases, in that order; junction bases with no gene match: 6. CDR3 length: 14 amino acids. The germline CDR1 and CDR2 sequences are LGHDT and YNNKEL (reference sequence). The CDR3: CASTLAGGPSEQYF. The CDR3 nucleotides read TGTGCCAGCACACTAGCGGGGGGGCCTTCCGAGCAGTACTTC.

The chain recombines TRBV5-4 with TRBJ1-1; D is unresolved. Germline V gene data show CDR1 as SGHNT and CDR2 as YYREEE (reference sequence). The V end was cut by 0 bases, the J end by 1 base, with 4 bases between. This CDR3 spans 13 amino acids. CDR3 in DNA: TGTGCCAGCAGCTTGGCGGGGAACACTGAAGCTTTCTTT. Residues: CASSLAGNTEAFF.

V gene TRBV6-6 combines with J gene TRBJ2-3; a possible D gene is TRBD1 (5 bases). V was cut by 1 base and J by 2 bases, with 10 bases left in between. Germline values: CDR1 MNHNY, CDR2 SVGAGI (reference sequence). The CDR3 has 15 amino acids. The CDR3 region is CASSYLKQDTDTQYF. The CDR3 nucleotides are TGTGCCAGCAGTTACTTAAAACAGGACACAGATACGCAGTATTTT.

The chain recombines TRBV27 with TRBJ1-6, with 8 bases fitting TRBD1. The germline V gene has CDR1 MNHEY and CDR2 SMNVEV (reference sequence). The CDR3 is 17 amino acids. V was clipped by 3 bases and J by 7 bases; unmatched bases: 11. The DNA for the CDR3 is TGTGCCAGCAGTTTGATGGGGGGCAGGGGGCGGAATTCACCCCTCCACTTT. Amino acids: CASSLMGGRGRNSPLHF.

This chain connects TRBV28 to TRBJ1-2; 7 bases are a match to TRBD1. The CDR3 extends over 15 amino acids. Germline V gene lookup returns CDR1 MDHEN and CDR2 SYDVKM. J gave up 9 bases and V 5 bases, and 15 bases lay outside the gene matches. The CDR3 bases are TGTGCCAGCAGTCTTACCGGGACAGTTACTTTGAGCTACACCTTC. This translates into CASSLTGTVTLSYTF.

The chain carries TRBV19 and TRBJ2-7; 10 positions agree with TRBD1. CDR3 size: 16 residues. Unmatched junction bases numbered 10, after V lost 5 bases and J lost 3 bases. The germline V gene has CDR1 LNHDA and CDR2 SQIVND (reference sequence). DNA of the CDR3: TGTGCCAGTAGTCCCCGGGACAGGGGCAGGTTCTACGAGCAGTACTTC. It yields the protein CASSPRDRGRFYEQYF. Together with reference TRBV19 and TRBJ2-7, the CDR3 gives the full variable domain: DGGITQSPKYLFRKEGQNVTLSCEQNLNHDAMYWYRQDPGQGLRLIYYSQIVNDFQKGDIAEGYSVSREKKESFPLTVTSAQKNPTAFYLCASSPRDRGRFYEQYFGPGTRLTVT.

The chain links TRBV5-1 to TRBJ2-3, with 7 nucleotides matching TRBD2. The CDR3 loop spans 16 amino acids. V lost 0 bases, J lost 4 bases, and 8 bases stayed unmatched. In germline, CDR1 is SGHRS, CDR2 YFSETQ. For the CDR3, the DNA is TGCGCCAGCAGCTTGGCAAGTCAGGGAGGGGCAGATACGCAGTATTTT. This gives the protein CASSLASQGGADTQYF.

V gene TRBV6-5 combines with J gene TRBJ1-1; the match to TRBD1 covers 7 bases. Germline V gives CDR1 MNHEY, CDR2 SVGAGI. The CDR3 is 15 amino acids. The V and J ends lost 7 bases and 2 bases, in that order; junction bases with no gene match: 10. CDR3 amino acids: CASTLNRGANTEAFF. The CDR3 nucleotides are TGTGCCAGCACTTTAAACAGGGGAGCTAACACTGAAGCTTTCTTT.

The V and J genes are TRBV19 and TRBJ1-6, with 8 bases aligning to TRBD1. The V segment lost 6 bases and the J segment 7 bases; nucleotides outside the gene matches: 8. CDR1 and CDR2 from the germline V gene are LNHDA and SQIVND (reference sequence). The CDR3 extends over 15 amino acids. CDR3 sequence (DNA): TGTGCCAGTAGGTTGACAGGGGATCGAAATTCACCCCTCCACTTT. It codes for CASRLTGDRNSPLHF.

The rearrangement joins TRBV3-1 (or the pseudogene TRBV3-2) to TRBJ2-5, with a tentative D call TRBD1 (6 bases). This CDR3 comprises 21 residues. V lost 0 bases to trimming and J lost 2 bases, with 28 bases between them. Germline loops: CDR1 LGHDT, CDR2 YNNKEL (reference sequence). CDR3 DNA: TGTGCCAGCAGCCAAGAGTCGGTCCGTACAGGGACCTCCGTTTATCAAGAGACCCAGTACTTC. Translating it yields CASSQESVRTGTSVYQETQYF.

This chain joins TRBV5-6 and TRBJ2-1; TRBD2 might be the D (5 bases). The germline V gene encodes CDR1 SGHDT and CDR2 YYEEEE. CDR3 length equals 14 residues. The ends were cut back, 6 bases at V and 5 bases at J, with 15 bases in the middle. The CDR3 region is CASKYWETNNEQFF. CDR3 coding DNA: TGTGCCAGCAAGTACTGGGAGACGAACAATGAGCAGTTCTTC.

The rearrangement uses TRBV19 and TRBJ2-1; perhaps TRBD2 as D (5 bases). Germline assignment: CDR1 LNHDA and CDR2 SQIVND (reference sequence). With 6 bases removed from V and 3 bases from J, the gap between germline ends came to 12 bases. The length of the CDR3 is 14 residues. The CDR3 DNA reads TGTGCCAGTAGAGTACTAGGGAACTACAATGAGCAGTTCTTC. Translation gives CASRVLGNYNEQFF.